What follows are 23 T cell receptor beta chains derived from one specimen sequenced in a study of blood T cell repertoires in COVID-19. TCRdb keeps only in-frame clones here, not all; method: immunoSEQ multiplex PCR. The data contain roughly 320,000 clones, around 89% of them seen just once; the ten biggest clones take up approximately 6.5%. The sequencing input was peripheral blood. Every receptor here comes from a woman aged 45 to 65 with COVID-19, enrolled during active disease.

The chain couples TRBV6-5 to TRBJ1-5; tentatively, D is TRBD1 (5 bases). The CDR3 extends over 13 amino acids. Germline V gene data show CDR1 as MNHEY and CDR2 as SVGAGI. V was cut by 6 bases and J by 5 bases, with 11 bases left in between. The CDR3 DNA sequence: TGTGCCAGCAGCCGCGGGGGGTATCAGCCCCAGCATTTT. It is translated as CASSRGGYQPQHF.

The rearrangement joins TRBV7-9 to TRBJ1-2; D is undetermined. Trimming cost V 5 bases and J 4 bases, with 17 bases left between them. CDR1 SEHNR and CDR2 FQNEAQ come from the germline V gene (reference sequence). CDR3 size: 15 residues. DNA for the CDR3: TGTGCCAGCAGCCTCGGGTCGAATCTCGCCTATGGCTACACCTTC. This translates into CASSLGSNLAYGYTF.

This clone was counted a single time. This sequence joins TRBV24-1 and TRBJ2-1; 7 positions agree with TRBD1. The CDR3 is 15 residues long. The V gene's germline CDR1 is KGHDR and CDR2 SFDVKD. V lost 6 bases to trimming and J lost 2 bases; unmatched junction nucleotides: 6. The CDR3 reads CATSQRDSPYNEQFF. The DNA for the CDR3 is TGTGCCACCAGTCAACGGGACAGTCCCTACAATGAGCAGTTCTTC.

The V gene is TRBV6-7, the J gene TRBJ2-5; 10 nucleotides match TRBD2. TRBV6-7 is given ORF status, its function remaining uncertain. CDR3 length equals 13 residues. After removal of 7 bases from V and 4 bases from J, the junction contained 3 bases not matched to a gene. CDR3 in DNA: TGTGCCAGCAATAGACTAGCGGGAGAGACCCAGTACTTC. This encodes CASNRLAGETQYF.

The rearrangement uses TRBV25-1 and TRBJ2-2; 7 nucleotides match TRBD2. The CDR3 has 14 residues. V lost 7 bases, J lost 3 bases, and 5 bases stayed unmatched. Per germline, CDR1 MGHDK and CDR2 SYGVNS. The CDR3 protein is CASNRAGDTGELFF. DNA for the CDR3: TGTGCCAGCAATAGGGCGGGAGACACCGGGGAGCTGTTTTTT.

The chain has TRBV19 and TRBJ2-7; tentative D call: TRBD1 (6 bases). Deletions cut 6 bases from V and 1 base from J, with 13 bases between. The CDR3 covers 14 residues. Germline loops: CDR1 LNHDA, CDR2 SQIVND (reference sequence). The CDR3 nucleotides read TGTGCCAGTAGCCCGGGACACCTATCCTACGAGCAGTACTTC. Amino acid sequence: CASSPGHLSYEQYF.

This clone was seen a handful of times. Germline and junction disagree at one end, which may indicate a read error. The J gene is TRBJ2-5, the V gene TRBV12-5; possibly TRBD1 for D (5 bases). Per the germline V gene, CDR1 is LGHNT and CDR2 is FRNRAP. There are 14 residues in the CDR3. The CDR3 bases are TGTGCTAGTGGTTTGGGATGGACACAAGGGACCCAGTACTTC. It is translated as CASGLGWTQGTQYF. The whole variable domain, remainder taken from reference TRBV12-5 and TRBJ2-5, is DARVTQTPRHKVTEMGQEVTMRCQPILGHNTVFWYRQTMMQGLELLAYFRNRAPLDDSGMPKDRFSAEMPDATLATLKIQPSEPRDSAVYFCASGLGWTQGTQYFGPGTRLLVL.

The chain recombines TRBV11-3 with TRBJ2-3; 10 bases are shared with TRBD2. CDR1 SGHNT and CDR2 YENEEA come from the germline V gene. Trimming at V came to 5 bases and at J to 6 bases, leaving 17 bases not matched to a gene. The CDR3 is made up of 18 amino acids. The CDR3 loop reads CASSPGGGVAGGWDTQYF. The CDR3 coding sequence is TGTGCCAGCAGCCCAGGGGGTGGAGTAGCGGGAGGTTGGGATACGCAGTATTTT.

The rearrangement joins TRBV21-1 to TRBJ2-6; the table's D gene call, TRBD1, was not cross checked with the DNA. TRBV21-1 is labeled a pseudogene. The CDR3 length is 18 residues. CDR3 sequence reads: CASSRGQGMTSGANVLTF. The CDR3 DNA follows: TGTGCCAGCAGCAGGGGACAGGGAATGACCTCTGGGGCCAACGTCCTGACTTTC.

V gene TRBV2 combines with J gene TRBJ2-3; D call uncertain. This CDR3 comprises 15 residues. Trimming took 6 bases from V and 2 from J, leaving 15 bases between them. Germline-derived CDR1 and CDR2 are SNHLY and FYNNEI. DNA of the CDR3: TGTGCCAGCAGGGCCAGACTCATTAACACAGATACGCAGTATTTT. Protein sequence: CASRARLINTDTQYF.

The chain combines TRBV11-3 with TRBJ1-4; unclear D gene. The CDR3 extends over 14 amino acids. In germline, CDR1 is SGHNT, CDR2 YENEEA. The V end lost 3 bases, the J end lost 8 bases, and 13 bases lay between the germline ends. The CDR3 spells CASSLEGGGEKLFF. Here the CDR3 DNA reads TGTGCCAGCAGCTTGGAAGGTGGCGGGGAAAAACTGTTTTTT.

The gene calls are TRBV6-9 and TRBJ1-1; the D gene is possibly TRBD1 (6 bases). CDR3 length equals 14 residues. CDR1 is MNHGY, CDR2 SVAAGI, per germline. V was pared by 7 bases and J by 0 bases, with 12 bases between. In DNA, the CDR3 is TGTGCCAGCAATTGCGGGGGGCTGAACACTGAAGCTTTCTTT. Its translation: CASNCGGLNTEAFF.

The genes are TRBV2 and TRBJ1-2, with 8 bases identical to TRBD1. V lost 6 bases and J lost 4; bases outside the gene matches: 13. Germline CDR1 SNHLY, CDR2 FYNNEI. The CDR3 is 16 amino acids. CDR3 in amino acids: CASSALDRVLGYGYTF. CDR3 sequence (DNA): TGTGCCAGCAGCGCCCTGGACAGGGTGTTAGGCTATGGCTACACCTTC. The full variable domain, its missing parts supplied by reference TRBV2 and TRBJ1-2, is EPEVTQTPSHQVTQMGQEVILRCVPISNHLYFYWYRQILGQKVEFLVSFYNNEISEKSEIFDDQFSVERPDGSNFTLKIRSTKLEDSAMYFCASSALDRVLGYGYTFGSGTRLTVV.

This sequence joins TRBV2 and TRBJ2-7, with TRBD2 matching over 11 bases. The CDR3 totals 17 residues. V dropped 3 bases and J dropped 2; count of bases not matched to a gene: 9. CDR1 is SNHLY, CDR2 FYNNEI, per germline. The CDR3: CASSEGLAAYWTYEQYF. CDR3 nucleotides: TGTGCCAGCAGTGAGGGACTAGCGGCTTATTGGACCTACGAGCAGTACTTC.

The rearrangement links TRBV18 to TRBJ2-2, with 7 bases identical to TRBD1. The CDR3 is 16 residues long. Germline CDR1 and CDR2: KGHSH and LQKENI. Unmatched junction bases numbered 2, after V lost 0 bases and J lost 1 base. CDR3 coding DNA: TGTGCCAGCTCACCACCGAACAGGGGGAACACCGGGGAGCTGTTTTTT. This sequence encodes CASSPPNRGNTGELFF.

The chain carries TRBV9 and TRBJ2-5; possible D gene TRBD2, 6 bases. Germline V CDR1 and CDR2: SGDLS, YYNGEE. Deletions cut 2 bases from V and 2 bases from J, with 7 bases between. The CDR3 contains 13 residues. CDR3 nucleotide sequence: TGTGCCAGCAGCGTGCGGGATCAAGAGACCCAGTACTTC. It specifies CASSVRDQETQYF.

This sequence joins TRBV6-2 or TRBV6-3 and TRBJ1-5; perhaps TRBD1 as D (5 bases). The CDR3 consists of 17 residues. Germline-derived CDR1 and CDR2 are MNHEY and SVGEGT. The ends were cut back, 0 bases at V and 0 bases at J, with 12 bases in the middle. CDR3 DNA: TGTGCCAGCAGTTACTCCGGGGGGTTTTATAGCAATCAGCCCCAGCATTTT. It specifies CASSYSGGFYSNQPQHF.

The chain combines TRBV18 with TRBJ2-1, with TRBD1 as a possible D gene (5 bases). CDR1 KGHSH and CDR2 LQKENI come from the germline V gene. V lost 6 bases, J lost 4 bases, and 16 bases lay in between. The CDR3 has 15 residues. The CDR3 region has the DNA TGTGCCAGCTCTTGGACACAAGAAATATACAATGAGCAGTTCTTC. Its protein product is CASSWTQEIYNEQFF.

The chain carries TRBV7-2 and TRBJ2-5; no clear D. CDR1 is SGHTA, CDR2 FQGNSA, per germline. V was shortened by 4 bases and J by 2 bases, with 11 bases between the two germline ends. This CDR3 region has 14 residues. CDR3 nucleotides: TGTGCCAGCAGCTCCCCCGGAGTACAAGAGACCCAGTACTTC. Protein sequence: CASSSPGVQETQYF.

The CDR3 sequence is CASSQESRVYNEQFF. CDR3 bases: TGCGCCAGCAGCCAAGAATCGCGGGTCTACAATGAGCAGTTCTTC. This rearrangement joins TRBV4-1 to TRBJ2-1; D is perhaps TRBD2 (5 bases). CDR1 and CDR2 (germline): MGHRA, YSYEKL. The CDR3 runs 15 residues. Between the trimmed V and J ends, which lost 0 bases and 3 bases, there was a span of 9 bases.

The chain uses TRBV30 and TRBJ1-3; 7 bases line up with TRBD1. The germline V gene encodes CDR1 GTSNPN and CDR2 SVGIG (reference sequence). V shed 2 bases and J 2 bases; nucleotides not matched to a gene: 6. The CDR3 length is 15 residues. CDR3 residues: CAWSISGGAGNTIYF. CDR3 DNA: TGTGCCTGGAGTATATCAGGGGGAGCTGGAAACACCATATATTTT.

The rearrangement uses TRBV29-1 and TRBJ1-1; TRBD1 might be the D (6 bases). Trimming removed 4 bases from V and 7 bases from J, with 16 bases in between. The CDR3 totals 13 residues. Looked up from germline, CDR1 is SQVTM and CDR2 is ANQGSEA. CDR3 loop: CSVGLKGGDEAFF. CDR3 bases: TGCAGCGTTGGTCTAAAGGGGGGGGATGAAGCTTTCTTT.

The chain links TRBV27 to TRBJ1-3, with TRBD1 matching 10 bases. From germline, CDR1 is MNHEY and CDR2 SMNVEV (reference sequence). The J segment lost 4 bases and the V segment lost 5 bases, leaving 11 bases of the junction unmatched. The CDR3 is 17 amino acids. The DNA for the CDR3 is TGTGCCAGCAGTCCGACCCTCGACAGGGGGCTAGGAAACACCATATATTTT. Its protein is CASSPTLDRGLGNTIYF.